This TCR beta chain was identified in a study of cytomegalovirus exposure and HLA in healthy donors. Points on this clone: Its antigen remains unidentified.

The PCR contained 60 Vbeta and 13 Jbeta primers. Here immunoSEQ multiplex PCR was the method, and the copy in TCRdb shows in-frame clones only, minus some. Here the sample spans under 200,000 clones, about 86% being singletons. Study-wide results and limits: In a later analysis, specific HLA alleles were associated with more than 15,000 TCR beta sequences at a 0.05 false discovery rate.

This TCR derives from a man in his forties in good health and CMV-seropositive. The specimen sequenced was PBMCs.

The CDR3 reads CASSPGLAIYNEQFF. The CDR3 bases are TGTGCCAGCAGCCCGGGACTAGCTATCTACAATGAGCAGTTCTTC. The chain couples TRBV7-3 to TRBJ2-1; the match to TRBD2 covers 9 bases. The CDR3 length is 15 residues. V lost 5 bases and J lost 3; bases outside the gene matches: 5. In germline, CDR1 is SGHTA, CDR2 FQGTGA. Supplemented by reference TRBV7-3 and TRBJ2-1, the full variable domain reads GAGVSQTPSNKVTEKGKYVELRCDPISGHTALYWYRQSLGQGPEFLIYFQGTGAADDSGLPNDRFFAVRPEGSVSTLKIQRTERGDSAVYLCASSPGLAIYNEQFFGPGTRLTVL.